The 29 T cell receptor beta chains presented below share a single source sample, sequenced in a study of T cell responses to AZD1222 COVID-19 vaccine. TCRdb's copy holds only in-frame clones and misses some; the assay was immunoSEQ multiplex PCR. The sample yields 140,000 to 150,000 clones, 75% to 95% seen once. This specimen was peripheral blood, taken on day 0 of AZD1222 vaccination. These receptors were taken from an adult in good health.

This clone was counted once. This chain joins TRBV28 and TRBJ1-2, with unresolved D. V shed 7 bases and J shed 8 bases, with 14 bases lying between them. Germline V lookup: CDR1 MDHEN, CDR2 SYDVKM. This CDR3 is built from 12 residues. The CDR3 sequence: CASTGVPRGYTF. The CDR3 DNA reads TGTGCCAGCACTGGCGTACCCCGGGGCTACACCTTC.

This chain joins TRBV6-5 and TRBJ1-1; D not resolved. The V end was cut by 7 bases, the J end by 1 base, with 10 bases between. The CDR3 length is 13 residues. CDR1 and CDR2 from the germline V gene are MNHEY and SVGAGI. CDR3 sequence: CASITPSNTEAFF. DNA for the CDR3: TGTGCCAGCATTACCCCCTCGAACACTGAAGCTTTCTTT.

The chain links TRBV5-6 to TRBJ1-1; the D gene is possibly TRBD1 (5 bases). V lost 2 bases and J 3 bases, leaving 8 bases between the germline ends. This CDR3 contains 13 residues. The V gene's germline CDR1 is SGHDT and CDR2 YYEEEE. Written as DNA, the CDR3 is TGTGCCAGCAGCTTTTCGGGACACACTGAAGCTTTCTTT. Its translation is CASSFSGHTEAFF.

The chain employs TRBV9 and TRBJ1-1; 12 bases are a match to TRBD1. This CDR3 contains 15 residues. The V and J ends lost 3 bases and 1 base, in that order; junction bases with no gene match: 1. Germline V gene lookup returns CDR1 SGDLS and CDR2 YYNGEE. CDR3: CASSEGQGANTEAFF. For the CDR3, the DNA is TGTGCCAGCAGCGAGGGACAGGGGGCGAACACTGAAGCTTTCTTT.

This rearrangement joins TRBV19 to TRBJ1-4; TRBD1 is a possible D gene (5 bases). This CDR3 has 13 residues. Per germline, CDR1 LNHDA and CDR2 SQIVND (reference sequence). V gave up 4 bases and J gave up 8 bases, with 11 bases separating them. In DNA form, the CDR3 reads TGTGCCAGTAGTAGTAGGTCAGGGGAAAAACTGTTTTTT. Translation: CASSSRSGEKLFF.

V and J are TRBV28 and TRBJ1-5; TRBD1 matches at 12 bases. Germline-derived CDR1 and CDR2 are MDHEN and SYDVKM. The CDR3 contains 14 residues. After removal of 8 bases from V and 7 bases from J, the junction contained 6 bases not matched to a gene. The chain's CDR3 is CASGSGTGGQPQHF. As DNA, the CDR3 is TGTGCCAGCGGCTCCGGGACAGGGGGCCAGCCCCAGCATTTT.

The chain has TRBV30 and TRBJ2-1, with 14 bases that match TRBD2. From germline, CDR1 is GTSNPN and CDR2 SVGIG (reference sequence). After removal of 4 bases from V and 12 bases from J, the junction contained 11 bases not matched to a gene. The CDR3 has 15 amino acids. CDR3 in DNA: TGTGCCTGGACTAGGGGACTAGCGGGGGCTCAGGCGCAGTTCTTC. Residues: CAWTRGLAGAQAQFF.

CDR3 nucleotide sequence: TGTGCCAGCAGTCCGGCACTAAACACTGAAGCTTTCTTT. It translates to CASSPALNTEAFF. The chain uses TRBV6-5 and TRBJ1-1; D gene uncertain. Trimming shortened V by 5 bases and J by 2 bases, and 9 bases separated the two germline ends. Per the germline V gene, CDR1 is MNHEY and CDR2 is SVGAGI. There are 13 residues in the CDR3.

V and J are TRBV4-1 and TRBJ1-1; D is unclear. Trimming left V 1 base short and J 0 bases short, with 3 bases between. Germline V lookup: CDR1 MGHRA, CDR2 YSYEKL. The CDR3 has 13 residues. CDR3 loop: CASSQVMNTEAFF. CDR3 DNA sequence: TGCGCCAGCAGCCAAGTGATGAACACTGAAGCTTTCTTT.

The genes are TRBV7-9 and TRBJ2-1; a possible D gene is TRBD1 (6 bases). CDR3 length: 13 amino acids. The V gene's germline CDR1 is SEHNR and CDR2 FQNEAQ (reference sequence). V was clipped by 3 bases and J by 9 bases, with 12 bases between them. The CDR3 reads CASSFRGLGEQFF. CDR3 DNA sequence: TGTGCCAGCAGCTTCAGGGGATTGGGTGAGCAGTTCTTC.

The J gene is TRBJ2-3, the V gene TRBV6-5; tentative D call: TRBD1 (5 bases). The CDR3 is made up of 14 amino acids. Trimming removed 5 bases from V and 0 bases from J, with 9 bases in between. Per the germline V gene, CDR1 is MNHEY and CDR2 is SVGAGI. For the CDR3, the DNA is TGTGCCAGCAGTCTCCAGGGTAGCACAGATACGCAGTATTTT. Translation gives CASSLQGSTDTQYF.

The V and J genes are TRBV28 and TRBJ1-2; possibly TRBD1 for D (5 bases). V gave up 7 bases and J gave up 3 bases, with 15 bases separating them. The CDR3 contains 14 residues. Per germline, CDR1 MDHEN and CDR2 SYDVKM. This chain's CDR3 is CASIRGVKDYGYTF. CDR3 in DNA: TGTGCCAGCATTCGGGGCGTCAAGGACTATGGCTACACCTTC.

This clone was detected only once. The genes are TRBV19 and TRBJ2-1, with TRBD2 matching over 10 bases. The CDR3 covers 15 residues. V lost 5 bases to trimming and J lost 7 bases; unmatched junction nucleotides: 8. The germline V gene has CDR1 LNHDA and CDR2 SQIVND (reference sequence). In nucleotides, the CDR3 is TGTGCCAGTAGTGTACTAGCGGGATTGGGAAATGAGCAGTTCTTC. Translated: CASSVLAGLGNEQFF.

V is TRBV3-1 (or the pseudogene TRBV3-2) and J is TRBJ1-5, with TRBD1 matching 9 bases. Losses at the gene ends were 4 bases for V and 4 bases for J; bases not matched to a gene: 2. Germline assignment: CDR1 LGHDT and CDR2 YNNKEL (reference sequence). The CDR3 runs 14 residues. The CDR3 reads CASSPGQGNQPQHF. CDR3 DNA: TGTGCCAGCAGCCCGGGACAGGGTAATCAGCCCCAGCATTTT.

In this sample, this clone turned up once. The chain couples TRBV12-3 or TRBV12-4 to TRBJ1-6; perhaps TRBD1 as D (5 bases). This CDR3 spans 10 amino acids. Trimming took 11 bases from V and 14 from J, leaving 13 bases between them. CDR3 sequence reads: CASAGPSLHF. The CDR3 nucleotides read TGTGCCTCCGCAGGGCCGTCCCTCCACTTT.

The genes are TRBV28 and TRBJ1-6, with 10 bases aligning to TRBD1. Germline V gene data show CDR1 as MDHEN and CDR2 as SYDVKM. V shed 3 bases and J 4 bases; nucleotides not matched to a gene: 9. This CDR3 contains 18 residues. CDR3 coding DNA: TGTGCCAGCAGTTTGGGGACAGGGGACAATTTATATAATTCACCCCTCCACTTT. Its translation is CASSLGTGDNLYNSPLHF.

The CDR3 nucleotides are TGTGCCAGCTCACCAGGGGGCCTTGGAGGGTATGGCTACACCTTC. The encoded protein is CASSPGGLGGYGYTF. The chain carries TRBV18 and TRBJ1-2, with D possibly matching TRBD1 (6 bases). Trimming stripped 2 bases from V and 5 bases from J, with 15 bases between. Germline CDR1 KGHSH, CDR2 LQKENI. CDR3 length: 15 residues.

The chain links TRBV30 to TRBJ1-1, with D possibly being TRBD1 (5 bases). Trimming cost V 1 base and J 4 bases, with 10 bases left between them. The CDR3 has 13 amino acids. Germline assignment: CDR1 GTSNPN and CDR2 SVGIG (reference sequence). CDR3 nucleotide sequence: TGTGCCTGGAGTGAGGGAAGGGGCACTGAAGCTTTCTTT. Translation gives CAWSEGRGTEAFF.

The CDR3 sequence is CASSPVPISAQHF. The CDR3 DNA is TGTGCCAGCAGTCCCGTCCCAATCTCAGCCCAGCATTTT. V gene TRBV12-3 or TRBV12-4 combines with J gene TRBJ1-5, with D uncertain. The CDR3 is made up of 13 amino acids. V lost 5 bases and J 11 bases, leaving 16 bases between the germline ends.

The chain carries TRBV2 and TRBJ2-2; D gene ambiguous. V lost 6 bases and J 2 bases, leaving 10 bases between the germline ends. Germline values: CDR1 SNHLY, CDR2 FYNNEI. The CDR3 extends over 14 amino acids. CDR3 amino acids: CASRKGHNTGELFF. DNA of the CDR3: TGTGCCAGCAGGAAGGGCCATAACACCGGGGAGCTGTTTTTT.

The chain uses TRBV7-7 and TRBJ2-7; 7 bases are a match to TRBD1. The CDR3 extends over 13 amino acids. The germline gives CDR1 SSHAT, CDR2 FNYEAQ (reference sequence). V was pared by 2 bases and J by 6 bases, with 4 bases of the junction left unmatched. The CDR3 protein is CASSLRGGSEQYF. DNA of the CDR3: TGTGCCAGCAGCTTAAGAGGGGGCTCCGAGCAGTACTTC.

The CDR3 DNA sequence: TGTGCCAGCAGTGAGACAGGGGGCGGTTATGAAAAACTGTTTTTT. Its translation is CASSETGGGYEKLFF. The rearrangement joins TRBV27 to TRBJ1-4; TRBD1 matches 10 bases. CDR1 and CDR2 from the germline V gene are MNHEY and SMNVEV (reference sequence). CDR3 length equals 15 residues. Unmatched junction bases numbered 6, after V lost 5 bases and J lost 6 bases.

The chain has TRBV3-1 (or the pseudogene TRBV3-2) and TRBJ2-1; 11 bases match TRBD2. The CDR3 runs 16 residues. V shed 5 bases and J 4 bases; nucleotides not matched to a gene: 7. Germline V gene lookup returns CDR1 LGHDT and CDR2 YNNKEL (reference sequence). In nucleotides, the CDR3 is TGTGCCAGCAGCGACACGCTAGCGGGGGGATACAATGAGCAGTTCTTC. Its protein product is CASSDTLAGGYNEQFF.

J is TRBJ1-1 and V is TRBV4-3; TRBD1 might be the D (6 bases). Germline V lookup: CDR1 LGHNA, CDR2 YSLEER. CDR3 length: 14 residues. Trimming took 0 bases from V and 11 from J, leaving 16 bases between them. The CDR3 is CASSQDRDRGRAFF. The CDR3 nucleotides read TGCGCCAGCAGCCAAGATCGGGACCGGGGGCGTGCTTTCTTT.

The rearrangement uses TRBV6-5 and TRBJ1-5, with D possibly being TRBD1 (6 bases). The CDR3 is 15 residues long. Germline CDR1 is MNHEY and CDR2 is SVGAGI. The V and J ends lost 6 bases and 6 bases respectively, with 18 bases between them. CDR3 sequence reads: CASSKHGGASQPQHF. The CDR3 DNA follows: TGTGCCAGCAGCAAACACGGGGGGGCAAGTCAGCCCCAGCATTTT.

The chain uses TRBV7-2 and TRBJ2-5; tentatively, D is TRBD2 (5 bases). CDR3 size: 16 residues. Germline assignment: CDR1 SGHTA and CDR2 FQGNSA. Trimming took off 0 bases at V and 6 bases at J, with 17 bases between the two ends. In DNA, the CDR3 is TGTGCCAGCAGCTTAGCGCAGCCTAGTTACGGGAAGACCCAGTACTTC. Translated: CASSLAQPSYGKTQYF.

The chain joins TRBV20-1 to TRBJ1-5; 7 bases agree with TRBD1. The CDR3 contains 14 residues. V dropped 3 bases and J dropped 6; count of bases not matched to a gene: 8. Germline assignment: CDR1 DFQATT and CDR2 SNEGSKA (reference sequence). The CDR3 is CSASSRGGGQPQHF. In DNA form, the CDR3 reads TGCAGTGCTAGTTCGAGAGGGGGCGGTCAGCCCCAGCATTTT.

The rearrangement joins TRBV7-9 to TRBJ2-3, with D possibly TRBD2 on 5 matching bases. V lost 8 bases to trimming and J lost 6 bases, with 15 bases between them. CDR1 and CDR2 from the germline V gene are SEHNR and FQNEAQ (reference sequence). The CDR3 is 13 residues long. CDR3 sequence: CASGDFGSDTQYF. The CDR3 DNA reads TGTGCCAGCGGGGATTTTGGGAGTGATACGCAGTATTTT.

V and J are TRBV18 and TRBJ2-7; D is unclear. CDR3 size: 14 residues. V was shortened by 2 bases and J by 6 bases, with 14 bases between the two germline ends. In germline, CDR1 is KGHSH, CDR2 LQKENI. The CDR3 protein is CASSPSNSMIEQYF. The CDR3 DNA reads as TGTGCCAGCTCACCATCGAACAGCATGATCGAGCAGTACTTC.